Listed below are T cell receptor beta chains from one sample, sequenced in a study of control samples from healthy donors and cancer patients. Method: immunoSEQ multiplex PCR; TCRdb's copy keeps in-frame clones and lacks some. The repertoire holds about 120,000 clones, with about 87% as singletons. Sequences were obtained from blood. The source of these receptors is a man between 35 and 55 years old in good health. CDR3s leave out the opening cysteine and the closing phenylalanine or tryptophan.

>TRBV10-1|TRBJ1-1
ASVCWGTGTEAF
>TRBV7-3|TRBJ2-3
ASSLTGLAVDTQY
>TRBV7-9|TRBJ1-3
ASSHATGGGNTIY
>TRBV24-1|TRBJ1-5
ATSRGGATQPQH
>TRBV30|TRBJ1-2
AWSGQNYGYT
>TRBV11-3|TRBJ1-1
ASSPGTDTEAF
>TRBV2|TRBJ1-5
ASRLQGSNQPQH
>TRBV4-3|TRBJ2-3
ASSQGGRGTDTQY
>TRBV18|TRBJ1-3
ASSPPGRLGGNTIY
>TRBV15|TRBJ2-6
ATSRDRWTPSRSGDNSGANVLT
>TRBV5-6|TRBJ1-2
ASSGRPGGFYGYT
>TRBV24-1|TRBJ1-2
ATSGGYYGYT
>TRBV9|TRBJ1-6
ASSAQGAYNSPLH
>TRBV4-3|TRBJ2-5
ASSQERTIETQY
>TRBV18|TRBJ1-5
ASSSGQGWQPQH
>TRBV6-1|TRBJ2-7
ASSEARAYEQY
>TRBV11-3|TRBJ2-7
ASSLAGQSSYEQY
>TRBV30|TRBJ2-3
AWNGGALDTQY
>TRBV15|TRBJ2-5
ATSTSRGGETQY
>TRBV29-1|TRBJ1-3
SVGEGRNTIY
>TRBV3-1/TRBV3-2|TRBJ1-1
ASSPRGMNTEAF
>TRBV29-1|TRBJ2-2
SALRGELF
>TRBV3-1/TRBV3-2|TRBJ1-3
ASSFRGVSRNTIY